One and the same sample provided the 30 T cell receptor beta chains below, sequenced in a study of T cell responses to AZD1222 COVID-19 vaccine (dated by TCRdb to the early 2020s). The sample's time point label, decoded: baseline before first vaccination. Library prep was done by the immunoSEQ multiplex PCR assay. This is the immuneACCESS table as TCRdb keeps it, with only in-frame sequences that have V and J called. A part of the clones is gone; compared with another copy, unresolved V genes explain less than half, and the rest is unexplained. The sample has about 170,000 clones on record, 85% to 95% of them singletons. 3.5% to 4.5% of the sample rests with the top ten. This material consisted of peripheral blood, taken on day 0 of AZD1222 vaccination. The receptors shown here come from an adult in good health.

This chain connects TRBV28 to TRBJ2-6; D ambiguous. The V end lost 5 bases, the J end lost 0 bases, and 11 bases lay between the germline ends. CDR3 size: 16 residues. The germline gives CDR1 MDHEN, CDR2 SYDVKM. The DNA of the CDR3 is TGTGCCAGCAGTGATGCTCAGGCCTCTGGGGCCAACGTCCTGACTTTC. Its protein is CASSDAQASGANVLTF.

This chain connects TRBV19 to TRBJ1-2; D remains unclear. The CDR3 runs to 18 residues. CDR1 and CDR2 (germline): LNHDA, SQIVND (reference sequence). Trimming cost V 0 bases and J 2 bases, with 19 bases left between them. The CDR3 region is CASSIDESRSSQNYGYTF. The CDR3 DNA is TGTGCCAGTAGTATAGATGAGAGCCGGTCATCTCAAAACTATGGCTACACCTTC.

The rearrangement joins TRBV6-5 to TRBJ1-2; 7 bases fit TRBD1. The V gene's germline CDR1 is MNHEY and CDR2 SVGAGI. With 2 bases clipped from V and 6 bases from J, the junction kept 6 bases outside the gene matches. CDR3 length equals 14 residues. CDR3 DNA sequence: TGTGCCAGCAGTTACAGAGGGGGCGGTGATGGCTACACCTTC. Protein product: CASSYRGGGDGYTF.

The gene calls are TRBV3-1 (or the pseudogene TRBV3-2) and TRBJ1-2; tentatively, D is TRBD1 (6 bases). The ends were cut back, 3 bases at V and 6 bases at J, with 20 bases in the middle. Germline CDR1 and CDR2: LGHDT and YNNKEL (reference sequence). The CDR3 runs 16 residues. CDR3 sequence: CASSQDGGQIRDGYTF. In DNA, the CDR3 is TGTGCCAGCAGCCAGGACGGTGGACAGATTAGAGATGGCTACACCTTC.

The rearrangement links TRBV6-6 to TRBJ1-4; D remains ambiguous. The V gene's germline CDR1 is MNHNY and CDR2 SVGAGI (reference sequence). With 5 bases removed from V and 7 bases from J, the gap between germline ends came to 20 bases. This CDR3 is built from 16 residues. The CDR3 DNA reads TGTGCCAGCAGTCGACCCAGGCTCCCCGGCGGTGAAAAACTGTTTTTT. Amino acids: CASSRPRLPGGEKLFF.

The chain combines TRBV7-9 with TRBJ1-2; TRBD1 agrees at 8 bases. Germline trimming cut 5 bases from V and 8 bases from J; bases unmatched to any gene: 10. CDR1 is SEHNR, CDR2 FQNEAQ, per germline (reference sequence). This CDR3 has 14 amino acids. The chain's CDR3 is CASSGRTGMGGYTF. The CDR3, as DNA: TGTGCCAGCAGCGGTAGGACAGGGATGGGAGGCTACACCTTC.

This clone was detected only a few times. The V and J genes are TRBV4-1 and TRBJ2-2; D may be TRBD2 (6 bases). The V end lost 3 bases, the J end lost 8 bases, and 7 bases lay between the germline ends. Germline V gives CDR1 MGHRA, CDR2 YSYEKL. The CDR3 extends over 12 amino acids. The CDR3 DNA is TGCGCCAGCAGCCAGGGAGGAGGGGAGCTGTTTTTT. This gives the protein CASSQGGGELFF.

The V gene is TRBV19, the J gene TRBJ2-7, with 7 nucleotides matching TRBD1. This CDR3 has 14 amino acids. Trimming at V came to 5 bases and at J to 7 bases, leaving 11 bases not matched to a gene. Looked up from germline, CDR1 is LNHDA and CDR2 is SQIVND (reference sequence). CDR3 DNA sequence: TGTGCCAGTAGTGCAGGAGACAGGGTGTGGGAGCAGTACTTC. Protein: CASSAGDRVWEQYF.

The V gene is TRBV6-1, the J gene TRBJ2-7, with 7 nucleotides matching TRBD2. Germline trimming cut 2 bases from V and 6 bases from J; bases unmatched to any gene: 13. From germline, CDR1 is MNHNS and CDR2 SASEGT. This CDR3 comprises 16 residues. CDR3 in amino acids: CASSEIVGGPLVEQYF. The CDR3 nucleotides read TGTGCCAGCAGTGAAATCGTGGGAGGGCCGCTCGTCGAGCAGTACTTC.

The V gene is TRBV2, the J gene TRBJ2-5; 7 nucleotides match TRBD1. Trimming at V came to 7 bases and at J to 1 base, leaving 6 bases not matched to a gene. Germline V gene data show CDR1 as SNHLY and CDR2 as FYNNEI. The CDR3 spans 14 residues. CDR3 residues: CASTGDRVQETQYF. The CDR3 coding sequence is TGTGCCAGCACCGGAGACAGGGTCCAAGAGACCCAGTACTTC.

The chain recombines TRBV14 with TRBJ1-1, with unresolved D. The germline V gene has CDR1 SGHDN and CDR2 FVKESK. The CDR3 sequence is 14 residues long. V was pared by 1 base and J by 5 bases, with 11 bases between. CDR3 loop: CASSQGWLGTEAFF. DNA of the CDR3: TGTGCCAGCAGCCAAGGGTGGCTGGGAACTGAAGCTTTCTTT.

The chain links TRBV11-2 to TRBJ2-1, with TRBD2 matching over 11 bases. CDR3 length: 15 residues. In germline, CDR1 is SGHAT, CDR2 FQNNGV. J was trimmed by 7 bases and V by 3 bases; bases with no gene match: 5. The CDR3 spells CASSFRSGGANEQFF. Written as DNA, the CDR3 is TGTGCCAGCAGCTTCCGTAGCGGGGGGGCGAATGAGCAGTTCTTC.

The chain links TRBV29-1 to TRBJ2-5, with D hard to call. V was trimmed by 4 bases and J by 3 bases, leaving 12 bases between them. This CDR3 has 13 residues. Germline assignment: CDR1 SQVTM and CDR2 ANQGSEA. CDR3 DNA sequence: TGCAGCGTTGTTGAAAGGGCTAAAGAGACCCAGTACTTC. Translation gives CSVVERAKETQYF.

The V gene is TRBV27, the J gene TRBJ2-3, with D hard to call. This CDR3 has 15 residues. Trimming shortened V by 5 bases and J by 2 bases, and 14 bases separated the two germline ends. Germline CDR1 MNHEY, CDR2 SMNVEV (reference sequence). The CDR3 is CASSPLLGNTDTQYF. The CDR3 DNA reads TGTGCCAGCAGTCCACTTTTGGGGAACACAGATACGCAGTATTTT.

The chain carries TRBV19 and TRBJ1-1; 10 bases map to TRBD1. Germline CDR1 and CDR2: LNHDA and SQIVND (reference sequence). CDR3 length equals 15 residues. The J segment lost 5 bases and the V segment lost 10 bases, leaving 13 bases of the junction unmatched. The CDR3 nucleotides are TGTGCCACCCAGCCAGGACAGGGGGGAAGAACTGAAGCTTTCTTT. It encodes CATQPGQGGRTEAFF.

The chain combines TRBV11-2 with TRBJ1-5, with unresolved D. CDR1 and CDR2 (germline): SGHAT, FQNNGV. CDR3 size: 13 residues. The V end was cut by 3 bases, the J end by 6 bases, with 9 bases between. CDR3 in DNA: TGTGCCAGCAGCTTTCTGAACGGTCAGCCCCAGCATTTT. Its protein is CASSFLNGQPQHF. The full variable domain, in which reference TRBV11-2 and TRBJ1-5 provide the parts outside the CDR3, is EAGVAQSPRYKIIEKRQSVAFWCNPISGHATLYWYQQILGQGPKLLIQFQNNGVVDDSQLPKDRFSAERLKGVDSTLKIQPAKLEDSAVYLCASSFLNGQPQHFGDGTRLSIL.

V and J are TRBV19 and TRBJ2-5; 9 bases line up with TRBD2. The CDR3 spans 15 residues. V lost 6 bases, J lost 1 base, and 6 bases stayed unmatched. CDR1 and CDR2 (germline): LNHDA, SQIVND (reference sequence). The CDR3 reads CASSKLLAGQETQYF. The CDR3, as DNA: TGTGCCAGTAGCAAATTACTAGCGGGCCAAGAGACCCAGTACTTC.

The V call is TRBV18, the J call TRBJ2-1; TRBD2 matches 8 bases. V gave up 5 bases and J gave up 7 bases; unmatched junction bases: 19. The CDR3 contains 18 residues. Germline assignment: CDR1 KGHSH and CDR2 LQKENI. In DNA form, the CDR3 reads TGTGCCAGCTCAACCACCATTATCGCGGGGGGCGGGAAGAATGAGCAGTTCTTC. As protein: CASSTTIIAGGGKNEQFF.

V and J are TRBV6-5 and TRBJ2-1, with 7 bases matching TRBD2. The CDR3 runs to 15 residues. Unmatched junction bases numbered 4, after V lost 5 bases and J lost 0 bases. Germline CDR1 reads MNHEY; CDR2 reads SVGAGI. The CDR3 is CASSTGGSSYNEQFF. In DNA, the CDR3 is TGTGCCAGCAGTACCGGGGGGAGCTCCTACAATGAGCAGTTCTTC.

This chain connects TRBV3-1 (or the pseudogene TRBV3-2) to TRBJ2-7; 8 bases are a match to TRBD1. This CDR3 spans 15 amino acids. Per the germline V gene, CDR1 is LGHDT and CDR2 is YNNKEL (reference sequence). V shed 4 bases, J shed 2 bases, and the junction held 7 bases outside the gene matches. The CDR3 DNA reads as TGTGCCAGCAGCCGGCCCGGGACAGGTACCTACGAGCAGTACTTC. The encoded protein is CASSRPGTGTYEQYF.

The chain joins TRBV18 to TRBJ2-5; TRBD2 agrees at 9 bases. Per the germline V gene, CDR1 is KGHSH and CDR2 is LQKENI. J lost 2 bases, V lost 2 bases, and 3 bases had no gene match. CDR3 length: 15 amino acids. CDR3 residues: CASSPGLARQETQYF. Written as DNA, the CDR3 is TGTGCCAGCTCACCAGGACTAGCGAGACAAGAGACCCAGTACTTC.

The CDR3, as DNA: TGTGCCAGCAGCTCCCCCCACATCTACGAGCAGTACTTC. Translation gives CASSSPHIYEQYF. The chain carries TRBV7-9 and TRBJ2-7; no firm D call. V was clipped by 4 bases and J by 3 bases, with 10 bases between them. CDR1 and CDR2 (germline): SEHNR, FQNEAQ (reference sequence). This CDR3 contains 13 residues.

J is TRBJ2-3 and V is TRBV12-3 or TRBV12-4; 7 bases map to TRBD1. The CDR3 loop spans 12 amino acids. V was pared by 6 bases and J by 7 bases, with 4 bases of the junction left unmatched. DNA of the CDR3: TGTGCCAGCAGGGGGACAGCCAATACGCAGTATTTT. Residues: CASRGTANTQYF.

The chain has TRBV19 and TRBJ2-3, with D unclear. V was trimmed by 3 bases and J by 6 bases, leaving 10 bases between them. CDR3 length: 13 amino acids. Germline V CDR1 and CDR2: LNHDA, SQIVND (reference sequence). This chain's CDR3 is CASSIFIADTQYF. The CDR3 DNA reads TGTGCCAGTAGTATTTTTATCGCCGATACGCAGTATTTT.

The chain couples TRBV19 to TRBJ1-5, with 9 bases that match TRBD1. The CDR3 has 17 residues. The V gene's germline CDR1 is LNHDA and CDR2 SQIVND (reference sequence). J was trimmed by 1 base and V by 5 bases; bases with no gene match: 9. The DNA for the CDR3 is TGTGCCAGTAGTGCCGGGACAGGGAGACGGAGCAATCAGCCCCAGCATTTT. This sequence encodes CASSAGTGRRSNQPQHF.

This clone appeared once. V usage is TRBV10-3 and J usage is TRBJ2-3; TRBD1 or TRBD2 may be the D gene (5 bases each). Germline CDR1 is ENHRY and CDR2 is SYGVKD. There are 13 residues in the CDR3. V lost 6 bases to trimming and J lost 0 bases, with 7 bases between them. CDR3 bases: TGTGCCATCAGCGGGGACAGCACAGATACGCAGTATTTT. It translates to CAISGDSTDTQYF.

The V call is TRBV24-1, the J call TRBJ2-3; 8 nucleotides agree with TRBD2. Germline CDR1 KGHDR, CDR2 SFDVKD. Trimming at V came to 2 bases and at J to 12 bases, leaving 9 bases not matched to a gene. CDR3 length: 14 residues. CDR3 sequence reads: CATSDSSLAGGQYF. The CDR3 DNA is TGTGCCACCAGTGATTCCTCCTTGGCGGGGGGTCAGTATTTT.

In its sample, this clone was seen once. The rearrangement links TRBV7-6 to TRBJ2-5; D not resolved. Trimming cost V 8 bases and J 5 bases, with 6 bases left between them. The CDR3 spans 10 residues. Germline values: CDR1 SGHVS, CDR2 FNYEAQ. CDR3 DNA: TGTGCCAGCGTGGCGGAGACCCAGTACTTC. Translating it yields CASVAETQYF.

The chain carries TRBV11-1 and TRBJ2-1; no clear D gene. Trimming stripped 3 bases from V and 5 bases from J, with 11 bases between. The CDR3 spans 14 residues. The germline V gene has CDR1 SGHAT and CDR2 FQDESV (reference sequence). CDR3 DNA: TGTGCCAGCAGCTTGACGTCTACCCACAATGAGCAGTTCTTC. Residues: CASSLTSTHNEQFF.

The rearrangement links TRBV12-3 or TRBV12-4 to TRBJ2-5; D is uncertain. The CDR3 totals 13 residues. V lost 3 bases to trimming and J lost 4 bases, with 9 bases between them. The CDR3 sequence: CASSFTDLETQYF. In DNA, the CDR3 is TGTGCCAGCAGTTTTACTGATCTAGAGACCCAGTACTTC.